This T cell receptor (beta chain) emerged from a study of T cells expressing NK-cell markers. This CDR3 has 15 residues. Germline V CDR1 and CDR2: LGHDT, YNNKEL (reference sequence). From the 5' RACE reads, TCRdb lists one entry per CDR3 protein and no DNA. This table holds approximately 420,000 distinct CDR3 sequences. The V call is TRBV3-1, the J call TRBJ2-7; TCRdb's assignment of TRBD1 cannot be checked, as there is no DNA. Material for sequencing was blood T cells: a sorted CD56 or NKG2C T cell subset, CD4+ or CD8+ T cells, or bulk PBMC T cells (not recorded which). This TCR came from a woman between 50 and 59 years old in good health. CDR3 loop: CASSPIGVKNYEQYF.